This T cell receptor beta chain derives from a study of cytomegalovirus exposure and HLA in healthy donors. It was with 60 Vbeta and 13 Jbeta primers that the PCR ran. Produced via immunoSEQ multiplex PCR; TCRdb's table is partial and in-frame only. This table has roughly 100,000 clones, 60% to 80% appearing once. Germline values: CDR1 MDHEN, CDR2 SYDVKM. This CDR3 is 13 amino acids long. V was pared by 6 bases and J by 4 bases, with 5 bases of the junction left unmatched. General study points: Whilst most TCR sequences proved rare, a subset of public TCRs occurred across many donors.

Everyone who donated was a healthy bone marrow donor. Concerning this clone itself: What it binds is not known.

The rearrangement joins TRBV28 to TRBJ1-2; 7 nucleotides line up with TRBD1. Sequencing was carried out using PBMCs. This sequence was found in a woman aged 50 to 65 in good health and CMV-seropositive. The CDR3 DNA follows: TGTGCCAGCAGGATGACAGGGTCCTATGGCTACACCTTC. Its translation: CASRMTGSYGYTF.